A selection of T cell receptor beta chains follows, all from one sample in a study of T cells after yellow fever vaccination. One entry per CDR3 protein, called by TCRdb with MiXCR from the 5' RACE reads. The profile shows 450,000 to 650,000 distinct CDR3 sequences, approximately 13% of them singletons. The source was PBMCs, collected on the day of the yellow fever booster vaccination. These receptor sequences come from a young man who received the YFV17D yellow fever vaccine. CDR3s include the opening cysteine and the closing phenylalanine or tryptophan. A D gene is named only where the DNA matches it firmly. Size values are once, few and many counts, or a class for expanded clones, and some rows have none.

v_gene	j_gene	d_gene	abundance	CDR3aa	CDR3nt
TRBV19	TRBJ2-3	TRBD2	.	CASTTSGKHLWGDTQYF	TGTGCCAGTACGACTAGCGGCAAACATCTTTGGGGAGATACGCAGTATTTT
TRBV18	TRBJ2-7	TRBD2	.	CASSPQRESPEQYF	TGTGCCAGCTCACCACAGCGGGAGTCTCCGGAGCAGTACTTC
TRBV27	TRBJ1-2	.	.	CASRAVGGTSGYTF	TGTGCCAGTCGAGCCGTGGGGGGAACGAGTGGCTACACCTTC
TRBV28	TRBJ1-4	.	few	CASSLWREKLFF	TGTGCCAGCAGTTTATGGCGGGAAAAACTGTTTTTT
TRBV5-1	TRBJ2-5	TRBD1	.	CASSGMTGEETQYF	TGCGCCAGCAGCGGAATGACAGGGGAAGAGACCCAGTACTTC
TRBV10-1	TRBJ2-1	.	.	CASSFGGRENEQFF	TGCGCCAGCAGTTTTGGAGGCCGGGAAAATGAGCAGTTCTTC
TRBV28	TRBJ2-1	TRBD2	few	CASRGAGAGYNEQFF	TGTGCCAGCAGGGGAGCGGGGGCTGGGTACAATGAGCAGTTCTTC
TRBV5-1	TRBJ2-1	TRBD2	.	CASSRGGVGGNEQFF	TGCGCCAGCAGCCGGGGGGGAGTGGGTGGAAATGAGCAGTTCTTC
TRBV5-1	TRBJ2-1	.	.	CASSLGGEDYNEQFF	TGCGCCAGCAGCTTGGGCGGGGAAGACTACAATGAGCAGTTCTTC
TRBV29-1	TRBJ2-2	.	few	CSVDSVNTGELFF	TGCAGCGTTGACAGTGTGAACACCGGGGAGCTGTTTTTT
TRBV20-1	TRBJ1-3	.	.	CSAVRVSGNTIYF	TGCAGTGCTGTAAGGGTCTCTGGAAACACCATATATTTT
TRBV12-3/TRBV12-4	TRBJ2-3	.	.	CASSLLARRSDTQYF	TGTGCCAGCAGTTTACTCGCGAGACGTTCAGATACGCAGTATTTT
TRBV7-6	TRBJ1-5	.	.	CASSLSEVNPISLIQPQHF	TGTGCCAGCAGCCTAAGTGAGGTAAATCCAATTTCCCTAATACAGCCCCAGCATTTT
TRBV7-2	TRBJ2-1	.	few	CASSLVVGNNEQFF	TGTGCCAGCAGCTTAGTGGTGGGGAACAATGAGCAGTTCTTC
TRBV20-1	TRBJ2-1	.	.	CSASGDRHNEQFF	TGCAGTGCTAGTGGGGACCGGCACAATGAGCAGTTCTTC
TRBV5-1	TRBJ1-1	.	many	CASSLNGMENTEAFF	TGCGCCAGCAGCTTGAACGGGATGGAGAACACTGAAGCTTTCTTT
TRBV4-3	TRBJ2-4	.	.	CASSQGAGLIAKNIQYF	TGCGCCAGCAGCCAAGGGGCGGGACTGATAGCCAAAAACATTCAGTACTTC
TRBV20-1	TRBJ2-7	.	.	CSASGGTARTYEQYF	TGCAGTGCTAGTGGGGGTACAGCGAGAACCTACGAGCAGTACTTC
TRBV10-3	TRBJ2-1	TRBD2	.	CAISESTGGHSEQFF	TGTGCCATCAGTGAGTCCACGGGAGGGCATTCTGAGCAGTTCTTC
TRBV5-1	TRBJ1-2	.	.	CASSLQGSEGFTF	TGCGCCAGCAGCTTGCAGGGATCTGAGGGCTTCACCTTC
TRBV7-2	TRBJ2-2	.	few	CATRRNSNTGELFF	TGTGCCACCCGGCGGAACTCGAACACCGGGGAGCTGTTTTTT
TRBV20-1	TRBJ2-3	.	.	CSASYGREDSGTDTQYF	TGCAGTGCCAGCTATGGAAGGGAAGATTCAGGCACAGATACGCAGTATTTT
TRBV29-1	TRBJ2-3	TRBD1	.	CSVEPSRGSTDTQYF	TGCAGCGTTGAACCTTCCAGGGGGAGCACAGATACGCAGTATTTT
TRBV7-2	TRBJ2-5	.	.	CASSLESLVLGETQYF	TGTGCCAGCAGCTTAGAAAGTCTAGTCCTAGGGGAGACCCAGTACTTC
TRBV29-1	TRBJ2-1	TRBD1	.	CSPRTGLRPYNEQFF	TGCAGCCCCAGGACAGGTCTTCGTCCCTACAATGAGCAGTTCTTC
TRBV20-1	TRBJ2-1	.	.	CSASQGGVYNEQFF	TGCAGTGCTAGTCAGGGGGGGGTTTACAATGAGCAGTTCTTC
TRBV12-3/TRBV12-4	TRBJ1-2	.	few	CASPGHASYGYTF	TGTGCCAGCCCGGGACACGCGAGCTATGGCTACACCTTC
TRBV30	TRBJ1-2	.	few	CAWSGGIGYTF	TGTGCCTGGAGTGGGGGTATTGGCTACACCTTC
TRBV12-3/TRBV12-4	TRBJ2-3	.	.	CASSFVRDRTDTQYF	TGTGCCAGCAGTTTCGTGAGGGATCGGACAGATACGCAGTATTTT
TRBV29-1	TRBJ2-2	.	few	CSVGRGTGELFF	TGCAGCGTTGGGAGGGGGACCGGGGAGCTGTTTTTT
TRBV4-3	TRBJ1-6	TRBD1	.	CASSHRGNSPLHF	TGCGCCAGCAGTCACAGGGGTAATTCACCCCTCCACTTT
TRBV6-1	TRBJ2-4	.	few	CASSHTIGVGKNIQYF	TGTGCCAGCAGTCATACAATTGGGGTCGGGAAAAACATTCAGTACTTC
TRBV27	TRBJ2-3	.	few	CASVKGGGLTDTQYF	TGTGCCAGCGTTAAAGGGGGAGGGCTCACAGATACGCAGTATTTT
TRBV7-2	TRBJ2-1	TRBD2	.	CASGLSLAGGGNEQFF	TGTGCCAGCGGCCTCTCATTAGCGGGAGGGGGCAATGAGCAGTTCTTC
TRBV7-8	TRBJ2-5	TRBD2	few	CASSLARTSGNHETQYF	TGTGCCAGCAGCTTAGCGCGGACTAGCGGGAATCATGAGACCCAGTACTTC
TRBV20-1	TRBJ2-7	.	.	CSARGQGVHEQYF	TGCAGTGCTAGGGGTCAGGGAGTACACGAGCAGTACTTC
TRBV7-2	TRBJ2-1	.	.	CASSLVDPPPYNEQFF	TGTGCCAGCAGCTTAGTCGATCCCCCCCCCTACAATGAGCAGTTCTTC
TRBV6-5	TRBJ2-7	.	few	CASSYGVGSEQYF	TGTGCCAGCAGTTACGGGGTGGGGAGTGAGCAGTACTTC
TRBV2	TRBJ2-1	TRBD2	few	CASGRGVPPNEQFF	TGTGCCAGCGGGAGGGGAGTCCCTCCCAATGAGCAGTTCTTC
TRBV6-1	TRBJ2-3	.	few	CASSPFWGLSTDTQYF	TGTGCCAGCAGCCCTTTCTGGGGACTGAGCACAGATACGCAGTATTTT
TRBV12-3/TRBV12-4	TRBJ2-3	.	few	CASSRRLGGADTQYF	TGTGCCAGCAGCCGGCGACTAGGAGGCGCAGATACGCAGTATTTT
TRBV12-3/TRBV12-4	TRBJ1-3	.	few	CASRMTVSSGNTIYF	TGTGCCAGCAGGATGACAGTGAGCTCTGGAAACACCATATATTTT
TRBV7-7	TRBJ2-1	.	.	CASSFGSRANEQFF	TGTGCTAGCAGCTTTGGGAGCAGAGCCAATGAGCAGTTCTTC
TRBV30	TRBJ1-5	.	.	CAWSVQTNQPQHF	TGTGCCTGGAGTGTTCAGACCAATCAGCCCCAGCATTTT
TRBV6-1	TRBJ2-3	.	.	CASVRLGESGTDTQYF	TGTGCCAGCGTCAGACTGGGGGAGTCGGGCACAGATACGCAGTATTTT
TRBV12-3/TRBV12-4	TRBJ1-1	.	few	CASSLTSRNTEAFF	TGTGCCAGCAGTTTAACTTCGCGGAACACTGAAGCTTTCTTT
TRBV7-2	TRBJ2-1	.	.	CASSLDFQGTLFF	TGTGCCAGCAGCTTAGACTTTCAGGGAACGCTGTTCTTC
TRBV5-1	TRBJ1-1	.	.	CASSSGRNAEAFF	TGCGCCAGCAGCTCGGGACGGAACGCTGAAGCTTTCTTT